The clone carrying this T cell receptor beta chain has only a few counts. This sample was included in a study of blood T cell repertoires in COVID-19. In the study overall: T cells, B-cell-depleted T cells, or PBMCs supplied cDNA or gDNA.

Seattle-derived patients entered the study during active infection and were followed longitudinally. The V gene lost 9 bases and the J gene lost 3 bases, with 9 bases spanning the gap. Germline V gene sequence: CDR1 LNHDA, CDR2 SQIVND (reference sequence). The CDR3 runs to 12 residues. Measured with immunoSEQ multiplex PCR; TCRdb has only the in-frame clones, and not every one. The sample consists of approximately 150,000 clones, about four fifths of them appearing once. The gene calls are TRBV19 and TRBJ1-5; possibly TRBD1 for D (6 bases). This TCR was recovered from a woman aged 80 or older with COVID-19, enrolled during active disease. Sequences were obtained from peripheral blood. The CDR3 here is CASNRVNQPQHF. The CDR3 nucleotides read TGTGCCAGCAACAGGGTCAATCAGCCCCAGCATTTT.